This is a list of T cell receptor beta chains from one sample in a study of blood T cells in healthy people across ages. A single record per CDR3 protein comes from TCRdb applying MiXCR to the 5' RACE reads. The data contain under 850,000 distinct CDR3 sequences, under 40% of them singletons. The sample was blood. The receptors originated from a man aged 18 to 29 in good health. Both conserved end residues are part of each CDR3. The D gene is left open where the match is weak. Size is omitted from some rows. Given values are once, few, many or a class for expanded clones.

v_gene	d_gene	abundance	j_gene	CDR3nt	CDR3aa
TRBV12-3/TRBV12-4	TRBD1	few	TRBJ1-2	TGTGCCAGCAGAGACATTACCGGGACAGGGATTTTTGGCTACACCTTC	CASRDITGTGIFGYTF
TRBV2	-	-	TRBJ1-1	TGTGCCAGCGAGGTGGGGGCCTACACTGAAGCTTTCTTT	CASEVGAYTEAFF
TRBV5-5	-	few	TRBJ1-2	TGTGCCAGCAGCTACAAGACAGAAAACTATGGCTACACCTTC	CASSYKTENYGYTF
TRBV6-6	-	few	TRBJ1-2	TGTGCCAGCAGTGACTCGAGTAGGGACTATGGCTACACCTTC	CASSDSSRDYGYTF
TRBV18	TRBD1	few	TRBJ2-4	TGTGCCAGCTCACACCCGGGACAGGGGGCAAACATTCAGTACTTC	CASSHPGQGANIQYF
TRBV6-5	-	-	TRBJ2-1	TGTGCCAGCAGTTATTCGGGGGCATACAATGAGCAGTTCTTC	CASSYSGAYNEQFF
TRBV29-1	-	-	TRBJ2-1	TGCAGCGTTAAGGCGACTTACAATCAGCAGTTCTTC	CSVKATYNQQFF
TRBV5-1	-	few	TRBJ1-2	TGCGCCAGCACCTCCGAGGGGTGGGGCTACACCTTC	CASTSEGWGYTF
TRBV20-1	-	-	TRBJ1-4	TGCAGTGCTAGAATGGTTTCTCCCTCAACTAATGAAAAACTGTTTTTT	CSARMVSPSTNEKLFF
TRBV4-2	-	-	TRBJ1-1	TGTGCCAGCAGTCGGATCGAGCGAAGGGAGGACGCTGAAGCTTTCTTT	CASSRIERREDAEAFF
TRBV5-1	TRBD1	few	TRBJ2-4	TGCGCCAGCAGCCCAGGACAGGTTGAAAACATTCAGTACTTC	CASSPGQVENIQYF
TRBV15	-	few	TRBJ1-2	TGTGCCACCAGCAGCGGGGATTACGGTGGCTACACCTTC	CATSSGDYGGYTF
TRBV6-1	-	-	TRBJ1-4	TGTGCCAGCAGTGCCACATCGTTCGGGACGGATCTTGAAAAACTGTTTTTT	CASSATSFGTDLEKLFF
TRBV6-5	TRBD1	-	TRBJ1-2	TGTGCCAGCAGGGGTCCGGGACAGGGAAGTTCTGGCTACACCTTC	CASRGPGQGSSGYTF
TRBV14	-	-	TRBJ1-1	TGTGCCAGCAGCCAAGTACCGAAAGGGACTGAAGCTTTCTTT	CASSQVPKGTEAFF
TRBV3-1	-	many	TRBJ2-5	TGTGCCAGCAGCCACAGCAGAGGAAGACAGTACTTC	CASSHSRGRQYF
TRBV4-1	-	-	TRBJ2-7	TGCGCCAGCAGCCTGGAATCGGAAGGGTCCTACGAGCAGTACTTC	CASSLESEGSYEQYF
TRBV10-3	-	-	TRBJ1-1	TGTGCCATCAGTGACGGGGGGAACACTGAAGCTTTCTTT	CAISDGGNTEAFF
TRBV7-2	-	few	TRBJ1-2	TGTGCCAGCAGCTTAGAATTGGTGGGGGACTATGGCTACACCTTC	CASSLELVGDYGYTF
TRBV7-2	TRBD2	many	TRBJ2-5	TGTGCCAGCAGCGAGAACTTAGCGGGCCAAGAGACCCAGTACTTC	CASSENLAGQETQYF
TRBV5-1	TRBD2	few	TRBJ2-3	TGCGCCAGCAACTTCGGGGGGAACACAGATACGCAGTATTTT	CASNFGGNTDTQYF
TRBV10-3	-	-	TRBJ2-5	TGTGCCATCAGTGAGAACAATGAGCAGTACTTC	CAISENNEQYF
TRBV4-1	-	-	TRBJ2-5	TGCGCCAGCAGCCAAGAGGGGCCGGGGGACCAAGAGACCCAGTACTTC	CASSQEGPGDQETQYF
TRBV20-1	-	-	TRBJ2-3	TGCAGTGCTAGAGATCAGAAGCGAGGGATAGATACGCAGTATTTT	CSARDQKRGIDTQYF
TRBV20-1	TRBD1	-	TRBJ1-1	TGCAGTGCTAGGTATCCGGGACAGGTTATGAACACTGAAGCTTTCTTT	CSARYPGQVMNTEAFF
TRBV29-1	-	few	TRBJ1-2	TGCAGCGTTGTAGGAGACCTAGGCCGCGGCTACACCTTC	CSVVGDLGRGYTF
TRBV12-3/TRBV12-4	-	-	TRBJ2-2	TGTGCCAGCAGTTTATGGGGGTGGGGCACCGGGGAGCTGTTTTTT	CASSLWGWGTGELFF
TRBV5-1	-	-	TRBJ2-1	TGCGCCAGCAGCTTGGGAGGGTCAAGCTCCTACAATGAGCAGTTCTTC	CASSLGGSSSYNEQFF
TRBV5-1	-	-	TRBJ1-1	TGCGCCAGCAGCTGGGTGATGGGGCAAGAAGCTTTCTTT	CASSWVMGQEAFF
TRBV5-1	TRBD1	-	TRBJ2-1	TGCGCCAGCAGTGAAAGGACAGGTGGTAGCGATGAGCAGTTCTTC	CASSERTGGSDEQFF
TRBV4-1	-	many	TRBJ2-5	TGCGCCAGCAGCCAAGATCATCGAGCGATGGGAGAGACCCAGTACTTC	CASSQDHRAMGETQYF
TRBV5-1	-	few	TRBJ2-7	TGCGCCAGCAGCTCAGGGGCCCCTAACTACGAGCAGTACTTC	CASSSGAPNYEQYF
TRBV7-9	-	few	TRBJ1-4	TGTGCCAGCAGCTCGGGGGGCTTTGGTGAAAAACTGTTTTTT	CASSSGGFGEKLFF
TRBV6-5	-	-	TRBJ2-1	TGTGCCAGCAGGATTGCTTTGACGGCTTGGGTGCAGTTCTTC	CASRIALTAWVQFF
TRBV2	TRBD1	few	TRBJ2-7	TGTGCCAGCATCGAACGAGGGACAGGGCCCTACGAGCAGTACTTC	CASIERGTGPYEQYF
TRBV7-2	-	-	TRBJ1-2	TGTGCCAGCAGCTTAGGGGGACTGGACATTGAGGGCTACACCTTC	CASSLGGLDIEGYTF
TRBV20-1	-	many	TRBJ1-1	TGCAGTGCGCAACGGGACACTGAAGCTTTCTTT	CSAQRDTEAFF
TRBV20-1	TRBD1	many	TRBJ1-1	TGCAGTGCTAGATTACAGGGGAGTACTGAAGCTTTCTTT	CSARLQGSTEAFF